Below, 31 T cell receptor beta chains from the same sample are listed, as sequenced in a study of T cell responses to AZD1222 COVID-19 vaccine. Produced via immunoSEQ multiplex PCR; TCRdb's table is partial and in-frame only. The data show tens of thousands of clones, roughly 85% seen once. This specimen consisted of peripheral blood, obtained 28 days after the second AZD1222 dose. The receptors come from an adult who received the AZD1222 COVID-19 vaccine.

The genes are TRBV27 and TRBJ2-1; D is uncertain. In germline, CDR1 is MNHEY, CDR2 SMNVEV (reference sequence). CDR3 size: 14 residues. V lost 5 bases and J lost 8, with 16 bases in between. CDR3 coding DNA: TGTGCCAGCAGTATGGCAGACGTCAACCATGAGCAGTTCTTC. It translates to CASSMADVNHEQFF.

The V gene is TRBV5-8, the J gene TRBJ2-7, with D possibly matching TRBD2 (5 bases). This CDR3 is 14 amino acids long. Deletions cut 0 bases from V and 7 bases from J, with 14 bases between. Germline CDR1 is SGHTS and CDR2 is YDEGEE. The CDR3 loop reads CASSLDAGAAEQYF. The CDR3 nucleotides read TGTGCCAGCAGCTTGGACGCGGGCGCGGCTGAGCAGTACTTC.

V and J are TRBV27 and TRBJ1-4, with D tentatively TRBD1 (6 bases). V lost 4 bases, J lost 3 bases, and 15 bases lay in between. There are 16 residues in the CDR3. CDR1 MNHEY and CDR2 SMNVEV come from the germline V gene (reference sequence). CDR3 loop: CASSSLRGGANEKLFF. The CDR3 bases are TGTGCCAGCAGTTCTCTCAGAGGGGGAGCTAATGAAAAACTGTTTTTT. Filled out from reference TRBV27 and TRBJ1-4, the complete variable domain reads EAQVTQNPRYLITVTGKKLTVTCSQNMNHEYMSWYRQDPGLGLRQIYYSMNVEVTDKGDVPEGYKVSRKEKRNFPLILESPSPNQTSLYFCASSSLRGGANEKLFFGSGTQLSVL.

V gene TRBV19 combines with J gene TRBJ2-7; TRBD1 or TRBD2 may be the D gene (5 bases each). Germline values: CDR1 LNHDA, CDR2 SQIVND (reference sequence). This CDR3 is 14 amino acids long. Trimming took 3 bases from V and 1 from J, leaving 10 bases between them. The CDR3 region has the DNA TGTGCCAGTAGTATCGGGACGGAATCCTACGAGCAGTACTTC. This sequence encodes CASSIGTESYEQYF.

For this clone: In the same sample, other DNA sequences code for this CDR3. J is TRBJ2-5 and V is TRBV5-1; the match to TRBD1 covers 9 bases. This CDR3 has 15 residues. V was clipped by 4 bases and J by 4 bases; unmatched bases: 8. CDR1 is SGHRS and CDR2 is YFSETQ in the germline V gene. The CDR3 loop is CASSPGTGTGETQYF. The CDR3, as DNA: TGCGCCAGCAGCCCAGGGACAGGGACGGGAGAGACCCAGTACTTC.

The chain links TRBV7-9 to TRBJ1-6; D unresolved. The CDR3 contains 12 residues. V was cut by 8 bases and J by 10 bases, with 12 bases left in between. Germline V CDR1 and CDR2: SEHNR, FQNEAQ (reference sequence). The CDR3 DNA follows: TGTGCCAGCCAGGAAGGAATCTCACCCCTCCACTTT. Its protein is CASQEGISPLHF. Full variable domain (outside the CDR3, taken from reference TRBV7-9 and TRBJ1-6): DTGVSQNPRHKITKRGQNVTFRCDPISEHNRLYWYRQTLGQGPEFLTYFQNEAQLEKSRLLSDRFSAERPKGSFSTLEIQRTEQGDSAMYLCASQEGISPLHFGNGTRLTVT.

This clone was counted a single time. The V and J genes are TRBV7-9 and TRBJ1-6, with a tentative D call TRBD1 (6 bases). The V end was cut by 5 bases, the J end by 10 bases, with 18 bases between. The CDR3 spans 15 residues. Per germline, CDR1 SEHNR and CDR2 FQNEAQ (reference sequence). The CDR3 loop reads CASSLMTGGPSPLHF. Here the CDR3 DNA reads TGTGCCAGCAGCCTAATGACAGGCGGCCCATCACCCCTCCACTTT.

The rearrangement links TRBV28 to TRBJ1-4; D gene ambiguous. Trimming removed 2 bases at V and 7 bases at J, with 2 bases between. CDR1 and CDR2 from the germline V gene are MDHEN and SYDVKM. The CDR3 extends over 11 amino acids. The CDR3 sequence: CASSLSEKLFF. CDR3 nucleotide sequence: TGTGCCAGCAGTTTAAGTGAAAAACTGTTTTTT.

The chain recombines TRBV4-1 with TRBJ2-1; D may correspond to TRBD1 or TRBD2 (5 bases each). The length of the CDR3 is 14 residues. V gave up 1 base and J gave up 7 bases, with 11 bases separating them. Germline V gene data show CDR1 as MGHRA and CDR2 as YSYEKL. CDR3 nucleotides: TGCGCCAGCAGCCAAGTAGCAGGGAGTAATGAGCAGTTCTTC. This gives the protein CASSQVAGSNEQFF.

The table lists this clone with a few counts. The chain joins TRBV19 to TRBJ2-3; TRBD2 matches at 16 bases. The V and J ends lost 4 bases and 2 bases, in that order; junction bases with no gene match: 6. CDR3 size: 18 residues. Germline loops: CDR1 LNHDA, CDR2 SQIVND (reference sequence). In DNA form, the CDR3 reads TGTGCCAGTAGTAGCACAGGGACTAGCGGGAGGGACACAGATACGCAGTATTTT. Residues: CASSSTGTSGRDTDTQYF.

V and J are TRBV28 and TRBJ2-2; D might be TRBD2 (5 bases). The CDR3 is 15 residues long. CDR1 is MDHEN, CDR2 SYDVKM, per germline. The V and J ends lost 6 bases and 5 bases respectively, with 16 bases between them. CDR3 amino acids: CASRRLPFPTGELFF. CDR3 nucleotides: TGTGCCAGCAGGAGACTACCGTTCCCAACCGGGGAGCTGTTTTTT.

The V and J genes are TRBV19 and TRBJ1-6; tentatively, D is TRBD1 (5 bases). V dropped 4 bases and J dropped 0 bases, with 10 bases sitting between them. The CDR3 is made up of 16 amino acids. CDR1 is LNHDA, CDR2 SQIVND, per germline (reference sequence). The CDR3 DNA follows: TGTGCCAGTAGTAACCAGGGACTCTCCTATAATTCACCCCTCCACTTT. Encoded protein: CASSNQGLSYNSPLHF.

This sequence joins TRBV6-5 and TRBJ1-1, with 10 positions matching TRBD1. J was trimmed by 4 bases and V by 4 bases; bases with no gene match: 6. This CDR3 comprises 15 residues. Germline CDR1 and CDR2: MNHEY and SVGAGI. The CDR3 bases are TGTGCCAGCAGTTGGGACAGGGGAATAGGCACTGAAGCTTTCTTT. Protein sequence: CASSWDRGIGTEAFF.

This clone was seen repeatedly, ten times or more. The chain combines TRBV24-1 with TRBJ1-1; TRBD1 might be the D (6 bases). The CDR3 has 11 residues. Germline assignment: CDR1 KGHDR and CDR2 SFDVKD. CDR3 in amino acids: CATAGAGEAFF. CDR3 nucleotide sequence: TGTGCTACTGCAGGGGCCGGGGAAGCTTTCTTT.

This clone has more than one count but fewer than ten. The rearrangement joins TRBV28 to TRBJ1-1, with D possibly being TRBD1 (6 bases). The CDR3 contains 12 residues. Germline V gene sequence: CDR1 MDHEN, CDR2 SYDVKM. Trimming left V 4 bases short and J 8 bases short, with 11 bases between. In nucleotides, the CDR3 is TGTGCCAGCAGTTCCTTGGACAGCGAAGCTTTCTTT. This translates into CASSSLDSEAFF. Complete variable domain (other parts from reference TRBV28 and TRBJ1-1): DVKVTQSSRYLVKRTGEKVFLECVQDMDHENMFWYRQDPGLGLRLIYFSYDVKMKEKGDIPEGYSVSREKKERFSLILESASTNQTSMYLCASSSLDSEAFFGQGTRLTVV.

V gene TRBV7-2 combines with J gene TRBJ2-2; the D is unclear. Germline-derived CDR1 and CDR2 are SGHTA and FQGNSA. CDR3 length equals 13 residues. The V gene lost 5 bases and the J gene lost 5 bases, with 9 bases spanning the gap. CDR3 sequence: CASSTGPTGELFF. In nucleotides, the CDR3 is TGTGCCAGCAGCACGGGCCCAACCGGGGAGCTGTTTTTT.

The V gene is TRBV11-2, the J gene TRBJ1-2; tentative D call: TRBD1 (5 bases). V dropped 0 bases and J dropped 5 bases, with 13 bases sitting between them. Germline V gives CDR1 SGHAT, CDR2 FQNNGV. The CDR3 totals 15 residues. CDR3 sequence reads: CASSLETGPRYGYTF. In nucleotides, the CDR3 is TGTGCCAGCAGCTTAGAAACAGGACCTAGGTATGGCTACACCTTC.

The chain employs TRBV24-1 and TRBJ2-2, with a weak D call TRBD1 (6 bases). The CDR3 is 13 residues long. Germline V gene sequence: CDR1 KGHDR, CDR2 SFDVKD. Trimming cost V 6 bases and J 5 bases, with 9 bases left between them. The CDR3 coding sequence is TGTGCCACCAGTTGGGGGCGAACCGGGGAGCTGTTTTTT. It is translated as CATSWGRTGELFF.

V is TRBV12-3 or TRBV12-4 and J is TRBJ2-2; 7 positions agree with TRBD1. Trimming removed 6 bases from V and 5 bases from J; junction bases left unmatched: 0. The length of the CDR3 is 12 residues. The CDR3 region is CASRTGTGELFF. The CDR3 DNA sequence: TGTGCCAGCAGGACAGGGACCGGGGAGCTGTTTTTT.

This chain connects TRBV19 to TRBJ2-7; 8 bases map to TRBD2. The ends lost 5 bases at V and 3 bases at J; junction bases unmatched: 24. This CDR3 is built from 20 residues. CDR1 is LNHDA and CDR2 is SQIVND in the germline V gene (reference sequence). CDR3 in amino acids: CASSPGSGRGARPGNYEQYF. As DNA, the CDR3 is TGTGCCAGTAGTCCCGGTTCGGGGCGGGGGGCCCGACCAGGAAACTACGAGCAGTACTTC.

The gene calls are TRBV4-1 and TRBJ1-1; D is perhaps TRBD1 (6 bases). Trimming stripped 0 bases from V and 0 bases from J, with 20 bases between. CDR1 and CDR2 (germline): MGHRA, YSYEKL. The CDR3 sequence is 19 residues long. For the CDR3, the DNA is TGCGCCAGCAGCCAAGATCCGGGACATCGCCCGACGATGAACACTGAAGCTTTCTTT. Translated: CASSQDPGHRPTMNTEAFF.

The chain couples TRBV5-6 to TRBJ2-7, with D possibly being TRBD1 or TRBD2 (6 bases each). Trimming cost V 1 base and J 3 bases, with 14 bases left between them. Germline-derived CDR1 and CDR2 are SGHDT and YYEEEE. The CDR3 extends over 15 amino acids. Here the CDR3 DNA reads TGTGCCAGCAGCTTGCTCGGGGGACAATTCTACGAGCAGTACTTC. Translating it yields CASSLLGGQFYEQYF.

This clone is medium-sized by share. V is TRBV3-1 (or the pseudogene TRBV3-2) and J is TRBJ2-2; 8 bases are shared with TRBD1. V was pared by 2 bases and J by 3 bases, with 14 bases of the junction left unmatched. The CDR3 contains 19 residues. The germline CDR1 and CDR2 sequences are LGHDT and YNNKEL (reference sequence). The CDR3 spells CASSQITGGIREYTGELFF. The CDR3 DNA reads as TGTGCCAGCAGCCAAATAACAGGGGGGATTAGAGAGTACACCGGGGAGCTGTTTTTT.

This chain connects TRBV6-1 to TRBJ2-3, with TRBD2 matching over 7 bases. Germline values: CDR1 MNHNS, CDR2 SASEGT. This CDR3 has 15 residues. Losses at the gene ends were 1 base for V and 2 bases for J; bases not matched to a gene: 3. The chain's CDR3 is CASSEVWDYTDTQYF. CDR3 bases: TGTGCCAGCAGTGAAGTATGGGACTACACAGATACGCAGTATTTT.

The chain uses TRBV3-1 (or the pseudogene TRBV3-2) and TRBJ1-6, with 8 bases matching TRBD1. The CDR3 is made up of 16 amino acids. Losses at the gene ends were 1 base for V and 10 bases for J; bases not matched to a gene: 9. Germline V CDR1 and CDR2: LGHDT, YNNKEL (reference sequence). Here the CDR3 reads CASSQARQGLRSPLHF. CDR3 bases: TGTGCCAGCAGCCAAGCCCGACAGGGGCTTCGGTCACCCCTCCACTTT.

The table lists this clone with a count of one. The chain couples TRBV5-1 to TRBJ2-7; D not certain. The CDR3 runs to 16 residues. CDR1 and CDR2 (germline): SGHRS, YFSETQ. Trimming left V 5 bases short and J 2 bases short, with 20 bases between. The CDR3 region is CASSSRPGQATYEQYF. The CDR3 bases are TGCGCCAGCAGTTCCCGGCCGGGTCAGGCTACCTACGAGCAGTACTTC.

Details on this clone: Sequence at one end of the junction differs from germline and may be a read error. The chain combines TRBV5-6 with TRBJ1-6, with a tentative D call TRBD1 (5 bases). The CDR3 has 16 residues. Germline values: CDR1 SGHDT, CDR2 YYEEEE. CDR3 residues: CASSLLIRGDNSPLHF. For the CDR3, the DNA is TGTGCCAGCAGCTTGCTTATCAGAGGGGATAATTCACCCCTCCATTTT.

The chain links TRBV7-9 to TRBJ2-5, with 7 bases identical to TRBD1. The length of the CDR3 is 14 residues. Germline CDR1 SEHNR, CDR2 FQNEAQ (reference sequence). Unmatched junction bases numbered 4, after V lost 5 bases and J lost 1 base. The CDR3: CASSLGTAQETQYF. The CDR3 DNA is TGTGCCAGCAGCCTCGGGACAGCCCAAGAGACCCAGTACTTC. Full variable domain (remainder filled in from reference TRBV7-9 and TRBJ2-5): DTGVSQNPRHKITKRGQNVTFRCDPISEHNRLYWYRQTLGQGPEFLTYFQNEAQLEKSRLLSDRFSAERPKGSFSTLEIQRTEQGDSAMYLCASSLGTAQETQYFGPGTRLLVL.

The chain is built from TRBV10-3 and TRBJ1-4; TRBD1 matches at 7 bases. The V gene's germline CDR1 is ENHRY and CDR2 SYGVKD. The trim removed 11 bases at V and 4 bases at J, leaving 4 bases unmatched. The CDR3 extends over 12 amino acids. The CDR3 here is CAARDSNEKLFF. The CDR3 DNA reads TGTGCCGCCCGGGACAGTAATGAAAAACTGTTTTTT.

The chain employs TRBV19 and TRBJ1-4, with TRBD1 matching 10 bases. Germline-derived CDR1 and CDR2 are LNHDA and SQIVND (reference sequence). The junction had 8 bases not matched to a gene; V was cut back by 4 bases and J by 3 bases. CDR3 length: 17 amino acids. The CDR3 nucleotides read TGTGCCAGTAGTACCACCGGGACAGGGGTGGCTAATGAAAAACTGTTTTTT. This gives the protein CASSTTGTGVANEKLFF.

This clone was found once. In nucleotides, the CDR3 is TGTGCCAGCAGCCCCCGCCTCGGGCGGGAGACCCAGTACTTC. Its protein is CASSPRLGRETQYF. V and J are TRBV7-2 and TRBJ2-5; D not certain. The CDR3 totals 14 residues. Germline V CDR1 and CDR2: SGHTA, FQGNSA. With 5 bases removed from V and 5 bases from J, the gap between germline ends came to 15 bases.